Following are 13 T cell receptor beta chains from one sample sequenced in a study of blood T cell repertoires in COVID-19. TCRdb's table, derived via immunoSEQ multiplex PCR, lists solely in-frame clones and lacks some. The sample yields about 74,000 clones, approximately 84% seen once. Sequenced input: peripheral blood. Every receptor here comes from a man between 65 and 85 years old with acute or convalescent COVID-19.

This chain uses TRBV28 with TRBJ2-1; D may be TRBD2 (6 bases). Germline V CDR1 and CDR2: MDHEN, SYDVKM. The CDR3 sequence is 12 residues long. CDR3 region: CVSGTLYNEQFF. The CDR3 DNA reads TGTGTATCCGGGACTCTTTACAATGAGCAGTTCTTC. The complete variable domain, with remaining parts taken from reference TRBV28 and TRBJ2-1, reads DVKVTQSSRYLVKRTGEKVFLECVQDMDHENMFWYRQDPGLGLRLIYFSYDVKMKEKGDIPEGYSVSREKKERFSLILESASTNQTSMYLCVSGTLYNEQFFGPGTRLTVL.

The rearrangement joins TRBV12-3 or TRBV12-4 to TRBJ1-2; no definite D call. Trimming shortened V by 1 base and J by 6 bases, and 6 bases separated the two germline ends. This CDR3 has 12 residues. The CDR3 loop is CASSLDGNGYTF. The CDR3 DNA is TGTGCCAGCAGTTTAGACGGTAATGGCTACACCTTC.

The CDR3 DNA reads TGTGCCAGCAGCTTGATTGGACAGGGAGGGGCCGGGGAGCTGTTTTTT. The encoded protein is CASSLIGQGGAGELFF. This chain connects TRBV7-2 to TRBJ2-2; tentative D call: TRBD1 (8 bases). V lost 3 bases to trimming and J lost 6 bases, with 17 bases between them. Germline CDR1 and CDR2: SGHTA and FQGNSA. The CDR3 loop spans 16 amino acids. The variable domain in full, with the rest retrieved from reference TRBV7-2 and TRBJ2-2, is GAGVSQSPSNKVTEKGKDVELRCDPISGHTALYWYRQSLGQGLEFLIYFQGNSAPDKSGLPSDRFSAERTGGSVSTLTIQRTQQEDSAVYLCASSLIGQGGAGELFFGEGSRLTVL.

V is TRBV3-1 (or the pseudogene TRBV3-2) and J is TRBJ1-4; D unresolved. The CDR3 spans 14 residues. Trimming took off 1 base at V and 0 bases at J, with 3 bases between the two ends. CDR1 LGHDT and CDR2 YNNKEL come from the germline V gene (reference sequence). The CDR3 sequence is CASSQVATNEKLFF. In nucleotides, the CDR3 is TGTGCCAGCAGCCAAGTCGCAACTAATGAAAAACTGTTTTTT.

The chain joins TRBV3-1 (or the pseudogene TRBV3-2) to TRBJ1-2; a weak D match, TRBD1 (6 bases). The CDR3 spans 14 residues. Looked up from germline, CDR1 is LGHDT and CDR2 is YNNKEL (reference sequence). The ends were cut back, 0 bases at V and 4 bases at J, with 9 bases in the middle. CDR3 coding DNA: TGTGCCAGCAGCCAAGACCACAGGGTCTATGGCTACACCTTC. Translated: CASSQDHRVYGYTF.

CDR3 DNA sequence: TGTGCCAGCAGCCTCCAAAACATTCAGTACTTC. Protein product: CASSLQNIQYF. This chain links TRBV7-9 with TRBJ2-4; no definite D call. The CDR3 spans 11 residues. The germline gives CDR1 SEHNR, CDR2 FQNEAQ (reference sequence). V lost 5 bases and J lost 5, with 4 bases in between.

The rearrangement joins TRBV11-2 to TRBJ1-4; D remains unclear. CDR3 length equals 13 residues. V was pared by 6 bases and J by 7 bases, with 12 bases between. The germline CDR1 and CDR2 sequences are SGHAT and FQNNGV. The DNA for the CDR3 is TGTGCCAGCAGGCGTTCATGGAGTGAAAAACTGTTTTTT. Its translation: CASRRSWSEKLFF.

The chain carries TRBV28 and TRBJ2-1, with D perhaps TRBD2 (5 bases). Trimming stripped 8 bases from V and 4 bases from J, with 18 bases between. CDR1 and CDR2 from the germline V gene are MDHEN and SYDVKM. The CDR3 spans 15 residues. The CDR3 DNA reads TGTGCCAGCCATGCCCCCCGGAGGCATTACAATGAGCAGTTCTTC. Residues: CASHAPRRHYNEQFF.

In its sample, this clone was seen once. V is TRBV29-1 and J is TRBJ2-7, with a possible D match to TRBD1 (6 bases). Germline V gene data show CDR1 as SQVTM and CDR2 as ANQGSEA. The CDR3 totals 15 residues. V gave up 2 bases and J gave up 3 bases, with 17 bases separating them. CDR3 residues: CSVESDNEDSYEQYF. The CDR3 nucleotides are TGCAGCGTTGAATCTGATAATGAGGACAGCTACGAGCAGTACTTC.

The CDR3 DNA reads as TGTGCCAGCAGCTTGGGGGCAGGGGGCGCAGAGACCCAGTACTTC. Translated, it gives CASSLGAGGAETQYF. V is TRBV5-8 and J is TRBJ2-5; TRBD1 matches 8 bases. The trim removed 0 bases at V and 4 bases at J, leaving 5 bases unmatched. From germline, CDR1 is SGHTS and CDR2 YDEGEE. The CDR3 is 15 amino acids.

This clone was recorded once. CDR3 amino acids: CASDRWLAGGPAQETQYF. CDR3 in DNA: TGTGCCTCAGACCGGTGGCTAGCGGGGGGTCCGGCCCAAGAGACCCAGTACTTC. The J gene is TRBJ2-5, the V gene TRBV9; 11 bases are a match to TRBD2. Germline trimming cut 10 bases from V and 1 base from J; bases unmatched to any gene: 18. Germline loops: CDR1 SGDLS, CDR2 YYNGEE. The CDR3 runs to 18 residues.

The gene calls are TRBV2 and TRBJ1-5; TRBD1 agrees at 10 bases. V dropped 6 bases and J dropped 7; count of bases not matched to a gene: 9. The CDR3 runs 15 residues. Germline CDR1 and CDR2: SNHLY and FYNNEI. For the CDR3, the DNA is TGTGCCAGCAGGGGACAGGACAGGGGGAAGCAGCCCCAGCATTTT. Translated: CASRGQDRGKQPQHF.

The chain uses TRBV5-1 and TRBJ2-3, with 7 nucleotides matching TRBD2. CDR1 SGHRS and CDR2 YFSETQ come from the germline V gene. V was clipped by 4 bases and J by 0 bases; unmatched bases: 5. CDR3 length: 15 amino acids. DNA for the CDR3: TGCGCCAGCAGCCTAGCGGACGGGAGCACAGATACGCAGTATTTT. Protein product: CASSLADGSTDTQYF.